This entry concerns a single TCR beta chain. This clonotype was observed a handful of times. What antigen it recognizes has not been identified. No much larger clone is present one base from it, and per-base qualities are unavailable. There are 13 amino acids in the CDR3, from cysteine to phenylalanine inclusive. Only the CDR3 part of the read is kept: 39 bases, read in frame from the first base. CDR1 and CDR2 are read off the germline V gene (reference sequence) as WNHNN and SYGVQD. The V and J ends are trimmed by 5 bases and 3 bases, leaving 10 bases between them. Tregs were isolated as CD4+CD25+CD127-/low cells. Tregs, naive and memory CD4+ T cells from tumor, blood and ipsilateral draining lymph nodes of about five breast cancer patients underwent full-length TCR alpha and beta sequencing. Tumor tissue, along with lymph nodes from ipsilateral axillary dissection, was perfused with PBS, minced, and then digested using collagenase I and hyaluronidase. FACS confirmed that the sorted cell populations were more than 90% pure.

Full-length TCR variable regions were amplified by 5' RACE PCR with constant-region reverse primers, and semi-nested PCR with Nested Universal Primer A was subsequently performed. Using the ReliaPrep RNA Cell Miniprep System, total RNA was extracted, and the SMARTer RACE 5'/3' Kit was then used to reverse transcribe the RNA into 5'RACE-ready cDNA. Full-length TCR alpha and beta libraries were barcoded with multiplex adaptors and sequenced on an Illumina MiSeq. On the study's bioinformatics: For each of nine subset-tissue groups, sequencing data from the five patients were pooled, and the groups were compared by unsupervised clustering of TCR gene usage. The Morisita-Horn index was used to calculate repertoire similarity, with shared sequences weighted according to their contribution to each repertoire. Starting from the raw public reads, TCRdb applied fastp trimming at Q25, assembled clones with MiXCR and retained in-frame beta chains. For every CDR3 protein sequence, its rows merge into one entry that carries the most common genes and DNA. TCRdb's processing, not the authors', yielded these V and J calls. A total of fewer than 65,000 distinct CDR3 sequences appear in this sample, around 20% of them only once. The ten largest clonotypes hold 3.2% of the sample.

These data come from a study (dated by TCRdb to 2013 to 2016). With respect to the entire study: The study tested whether tumor-infiltrating Tregs in breast cancer are recruited from blood Tregs or converted in situ from other CD4+ T cell subsets. Results and caveats for the whole study, not just this receptor: The TCR gene usage of tumor memory CD4+ T cells clustered together with blood and lymph node memory CD4+ cells and with lymph node naive CD4+ cells. The greatest overlap of tumor-infiltrating Treg TCR alpha and beta sequences was observed with tumor naive CD4+ T cells, followed by blood naive CD4+ T cells. The validation in the larger cohort was limited to a single TCR beta V-J rearrangement instead of whole repertoires.

The sample consisted of tumor-infiltrating Tregs sorted from the breast tumor. The receptor chain draws on TRBV10-1 and TRBJ1-1, with no reliable assignment of the D segment. This TCR came from a female donor with breast cancer. The DNA is TGCGCCAGCAGTACAGCCCGGGACACTGAAGCTTTCTTT. Translated, this is CASSTARDTEAFF.